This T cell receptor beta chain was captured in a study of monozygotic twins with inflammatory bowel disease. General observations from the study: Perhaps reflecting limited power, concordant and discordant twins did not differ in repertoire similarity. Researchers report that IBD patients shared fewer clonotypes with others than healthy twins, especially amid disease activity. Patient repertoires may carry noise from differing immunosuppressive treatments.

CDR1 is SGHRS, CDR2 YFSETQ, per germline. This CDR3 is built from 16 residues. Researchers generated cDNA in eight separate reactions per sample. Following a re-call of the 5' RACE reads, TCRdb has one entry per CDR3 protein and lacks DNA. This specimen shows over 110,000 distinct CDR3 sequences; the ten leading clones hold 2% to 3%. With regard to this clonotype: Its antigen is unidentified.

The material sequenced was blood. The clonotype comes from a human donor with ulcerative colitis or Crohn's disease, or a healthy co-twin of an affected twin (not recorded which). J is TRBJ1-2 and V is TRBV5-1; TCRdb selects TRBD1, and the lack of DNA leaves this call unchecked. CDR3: CASSPGDRGRSYGYTF.